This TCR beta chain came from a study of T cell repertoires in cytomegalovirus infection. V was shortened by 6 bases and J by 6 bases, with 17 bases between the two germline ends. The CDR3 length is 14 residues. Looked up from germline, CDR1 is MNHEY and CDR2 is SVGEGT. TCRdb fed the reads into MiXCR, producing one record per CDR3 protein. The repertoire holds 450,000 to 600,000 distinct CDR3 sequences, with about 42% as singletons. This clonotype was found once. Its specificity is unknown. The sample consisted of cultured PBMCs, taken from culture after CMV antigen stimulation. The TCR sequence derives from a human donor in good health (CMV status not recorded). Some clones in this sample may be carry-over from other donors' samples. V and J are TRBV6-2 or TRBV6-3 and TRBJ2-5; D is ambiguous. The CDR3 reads CASRARVNPKTQYF. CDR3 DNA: TGTGCCAGCAGAGCCCGGGTGAACCCGAAGACCCAGTACTTC.